This T cell receptor (beta chain) was documented in a study of blood T cell repertoires in COVID-19. Whole-study context: Material from acute and convalescent COVID-19 was sourced from the United States, Italy and Spain. PBMCs, B-cell-depleted T cells, or T cells provided the cDNA or gDNA that made up the material.

With 3 bases clipped from V and 1 base from J, the junction kept 4 bases outside the gene matches. This CDR3 spans 15 amino acids. The V gene's germline CDR1 is LNHDA and CDR2 SQIVND (reference sequence). How the authors handled the data: Estimated nucleated cell counts came from reference gene primer amplification. Measured with immunoSEQ multiplex PCR; TCRdb has only the in-frame clones, and not every one. Clone size and the V and J calls come from that table; the DNA yielded D and trimming. This table has around 180,000 clones, 70% to 90% appearing once. V gene TRBV19 combines with J gene TRBJ2-5; 8 nucleotides align to TRBD2. The source is a human donor with active or convalescent COVID-19. The donor label of this sample is uncertain. The sample comprised peripheral blood. The CDR3 nucleotides are TGTGCCAGTAGTATTGCGGGGGGCACCCAAGAGACCCAGTACTTC. Residues: CASSIAGGTQETQYF.